Below, 9 T cell receptor beta chains from the same sample are listed, as sequenced in a study of blood T cell repertoires in COVID-19. Only in-frame clones appear in the TCRdb table, and some are missing; sequencing was by immunoSEQ multiplex PCR. The table records around 450,000 clones, about 85% of them present only once. The specimen sequenced was PBMCs or T cells enriched from blood (not recorded which). The receptors stem from a woman younger than 30 with acute COVID-19.

This chain uses TRBV19 with TRBJ1-2; D is possibly TRBD1 (6 bases). V dropped 2 bases and J dropped 4 bases, with 14 bases sitting between them. Germline V gene data show CDR1 as LNHDA and CDR2 as SQIVND (reference sequence). CDR3 length: 15 amino acids. CDR3 loop: CASSISAGELYGYTF. In DNA form, the CDR3 reads TGTGCCAGTAGTATATCGGCAGGGGAACTCTATGGCTACACCTTC.

The chain combines TRBV28 with TRBJ2-7; 12 bases map to TRBD2. Germline V lookup: CDR1 MDHEN, CDR2 SYDVKM. V dropped 2 bases and J dropped 5; count of bases not matched to a gene: 7. This CDR3 region has 16 residues. The DNA of the CDR3 is TGTGCCAGCAGTTTAGTGACTAGCGGGAGTGTCCACGAGCAGTACTTC. Translation gives CASSLVTSGSVHEQYF.

The chain employs TRBV5-1 and TRBJ2-1, with a weak D call TRBD1 (6 bases). The CDR3 covers 14 residues. V lost 1 base and J lost 7, with 12 bases in between. Germline CDR1 reads SGHRS; CDR2 reads YFSETQ. The CDR3 region has the DNA TGCGCCAGCAGCTTGCTGGACAGCTCGAATGAGCAGTTCTTC. It translates to CASSLLDSSNEQFF.

The V gene is TRBV7-2, the J gene TRBJ1-5; D not certain. Germline CDR1 SGHTA, CDR2 FQGNSA. The CDR3 has 13 amino acids. V gave up 4 bases and J gave up 7 bases, with 11 bases separating them. The CDR3 spells CASSSEFGQPQHF. The CDR3 DNA is TGTGCCAGCAGCTCAGAATTCGGGCAGCCCCAGCATTTT.

The chain is built from TRBV3-1 (or the pseudogene TRBV3-2) and TRBJ2-3, with 10 bases fitting TRBD1. Per the germline V gene, CDR1 is LGHDT and CDR2 is YNNKEL (reference sequence). J gave up 3 bases and V 8 bases, and 2 bases lay outside the gene matches. This CDR3 has 13 amino acids. CDR3 coding DNA: TGTGCCAGCTGGGACAGGGGTACAGATACGCAGTATTTT. It encodes CASWDRGTDTQYF.

The V and J genes are TRBV19 and TRBJ1-4, with D perhaps matching TRBD1 (5 bases). V lost 6 bases and J 1 base, leaving 9 bases between the germline ends. Germline-derived CDR1 and CDR2 are LNHDA and SQIVND (reference sequence). This CDR3 contains 14 residues. The CDR3 DNA sequence: TGTGCCAGTAGCCACAGGCGAACTAATGAAAAACTGTTTTTT. Translating gives CASSHRRTNEKLFF.

The CDR3 DNA follows: TGTGCCATCAGCCAACAGGGGGGGAGTGAAAAACTGTTTTTT. As protein: CAISQQGGSEKLFF. The chain employs TRBV10-3 and TRBJ1-4, with 8 bases lining up with TRBD1. The CDR3 has 14 amino acids. Trimming removed 6 bases from V and 7 bases from J; junction bases left unmatched: 7. Germline-derived CDR1 and CDR2 are ENHRY and SYGVKD.

The chain carries TRBV5-6 and TRBJ2-5, with a tentative D call TRBD2 (6 bases). The germline V gene has CDR1 SGHDT and CDR2 YYEEEE. The CDR3 is 14 residues long. The V gene lost 4 bases and the J gene lost 1 base, with 11 bases spanning the gap. The CDR3 DNA reads TGTGCCAGCAGCATGGGGGACTTCCAAGAGACCCAGTACTTC. This sequence encodes CASSMGDFQETQYF.

The chain carries TRBV6-5 and TRBJ1-2, with D perhaps TRBD1 (6 bases). Trimming left V 4 bases short and J 4 bases short, with 10 bases between. Per germline, CDR1 MNHEY and CDR2 SVGAGI. The CDR3 is 13 amino acids. The CDR3: CASSFGQPYGYTF. The CDR3 DNA reads TGTGCCAGCAGTTTCGGACAGCCCTATGGCTACACCTTC.